Each of the 19 T cell receptor beta chains below was sequenced from the same sample in a study of shared clonotypes between healthy human individuals. The data were produced by immunoSEQ multiplex PCR, yet TCRdb's version contains in-frame clones alone and is incomplete. The repertoire consists of some 2.1 million clones, with approximately 92% occurring once and the leading ten covering more than 1.5%. CD45RO-negative CD8 cells positively selected for CCR7 made up the naive population, which excluded terminally differentiated effector memory CD45RA+ cells. The sample taken for sequencing was naive CD8+ T cells from PBMCs. The receptor source for this set is a man aged 18 to 29 in good health. Some clones in this sample may be carry-over from other donors' samples.

The chain is built from TRBV2 and TRBJ1-5; D is perhaps TRBD1 (5 bases). Germline V gives CDR1 SNHLY, CDR2 FYNNEI. The V end lost 3 bases, the J end lost 4 bases, and 19 bases lay between the germline ends. The CDR3 spans 17 residues. The CDR3 sequence: CASSDFGVAGINQPQHF. The CDR3 DNA is TGTGCCAGCAGTGACTTTGGTGTGGCAGGGATTAATCAGCCCCAGCATTTT.

The chain is built from TRBV7-6 and TRBJ1-1; D is unclear. This CDR3 comprises 16 residues. The V gene lost 5 bases and the J gene lost 1 base, with 17 bases spanning the gap. Germline lookup yields CDR1 SGHVS and CDR2 FNYEAQ. The CDR3: CASSRPTGSANTEAFF. The CDR3, as DNA: TGTGCCAGCAGCCGCCCTACTGGTTCCGCGAACACTGAAGCTTTCTTT.

The CDR3 protein is CASSVHISGELFF. In DNA form, the CDR3 reads TGTGCCAGCAGCGTTCATATTTCCGGGGAGCTGTTTTTT. The chain employs TRBV7-9 and TRBJ2-2; no firm D call. Trimming left V 5 bases short and J 6 bases short, with 10 bases between. Per germline, CDR1 SEHNR and CDR2 FQNEAQ (reference sequence). The CDR3 consists of 13 residues.

The V call is TRBV4-2, the J call TRBJ1-2; TRBD1 is a possible D gene (5 bases). V lost 2 bases and J 4 bases, leaving 17 bases between the germline ends. The CDR3 covers 16 residues. The germline gives CDR1 LGHNA, CDR2 YNFKEQ. The CDR3 DNA is TGTGCCAGCAGCCAATTCGGGGCCACTGACTCCTATGGCTACACCTTC. Its translation is CASSQFGATDSYGYTF.

The V call is TRBV4-3, the J call TRBJ2-7; maybe TRBD2 (6 bases). Per the germline V gene, CDR1 is LGHNA and CDR2 is YSLEER. The CDR3 runs 16 residues. Trimming pared 0 bases from V and 4 bases from J, leaving 16 bases between. As DNA, the CDR3 is TGCGCCAGCAGCCAAGAGTACGGGAGCACAGTATACGAGCAGTACTTC. This encodes CASSQEYGSTVYEQYF.

The V and J genes are TRBV7-2 and TRBJ2-7; 9 nucleotides line up with TRBD2. J gave up 7 bases and V 5 bases, and 9 bases lay outside the gene matches. The CDR3 is 14 amino acids. The germline V gene has CDR1 SGHTA and CDR2 FQGNSA. CDR3 coding DNA: TGTGCCAGCAGCCTTAGCGGGAGCGTCTGGGAGCAGTACTTC. This encodes CASSLSGSVWEQYF.

J is TRBJ1-1 and V is TRBV18, with D unclear. This CDR3 is built from 14 residues. The germline V gene has CDR1 KGHSH and CDR2 LQKENI. Trimming cost V 3 bases and J 1 base, with 9 bases left between them. The CDR3 sequence is CASSPDGRNTEAFF. The CDR3 nucleotides read TGTGCCAGCTCACCTGATGGCAGGAACACTGAAGCTTTCTTT.

The chain employs TRBV27 and TRBJ2-2; 10 bases are a match to TRBD2. The CDR3 has 15 amino acids. V was pared by 10 bases and J by 5 bases, with 10 bases of the junction left unmatched. CDR1 is MNHEY, CDR2 SMNVEV, per germline (reference sequence). The CDR3 nucleotides are TGTGCCACCCACACTAGCGGGGTCCCTACCGGGGAGCTGTTTTTT. Translation gives CATHTSGVPTGELFF.

The rearrangement uses TRBV7-8 and TRBJ2-7; D is perhaps TRBD2 (7 bases). The germline gives CDR1 SGHVS, CDR2 FQNEAQ. This CDR3 spans 14 amino acids. V was clipped by 4 bases and J by 9 bases, with 19 bases between them. CDR3 residues: CASSSLLAEGGQYF. DNA of the CDR3: TGTGCCAGCAGCTCACTTCTAGCGGAGGGGGGGCAGTACTTC.

V gene TRBV6-6 combines with J gene TRBJ1-2, with D possibly TRBD1 on 6 matching bases. The CDR3 is made up of 16 amino acids. CDR1 MNHNY and CDR2 SVGAGI come from the germline V gene (reference sequence). The V end lost 5 bases, the J end lost 0 bases, and 16 bases lay between the germline ends. In DNA form, the CDR3 reads TGTGCCAGCAGTCCTACAGGGTTGGGGGCTAACTATGGCTACACCTTC. It translates to CASSPTGLGANYGYTF.

This rearrangement joins TRBV11-2 to TRBJ1-5, with 11 bases lining up with TRBD1. The CDR3 extends over 15 amino acids. CDR1 SGHAT and CDR2 FQNNGV come from the germline V gene. V gave up 5 bases and J gave up 7 bases; unmatched junction bases: 7. Here the CDR3 reads CASSSTGTGGQPQHF. The CDR3 region has the DNA TGTGCCAGCAGCAGTACCGGGACAGGGGGACAGCCCCAGCATTTT.

This chain joins TRBV11-2 and TRBJ2-7; TRBD1 matches at 7 bases. Germline CDR1 reads SGHAT; CDR2 reads FQNNGV. This CDR3 is built from 14 residues. V gave up 6 bases and J gave up 4 bases; unmatched junction bases: 9. As DNA, the CDR3 is TGTGCCAGCAGTATGACCGGGACAGTTTACGAGCAGTACTTC. Its translation: CASSMTGTVYEQYF. Together with reference TRBV11-2 and TRBJ2-7, the CDR3 gives the full variable domain: EAGVAQSPRYKIIEKRQSVAFWCNPISGHATLYWYQQILGQGPKLLIQFQNNGVVDDSQLPKDRFSAERLKGVDSTLKIQPAKLEDSAVYLCASSMTGTVYEQYFGPGTRLTVT.

The chain recombines TRBV11-2 with TRBJ2-5; a weak D match, TRBD2 (7 bases). The CDR3 extends over 13 amino acids. Germline V gene sequence: CDR1 SGHAT, CDR2 FQNNGV. V gave up 6 bases and J gave up 4 bases, with 12 bases separating them. The CDR3 here is CASRQGLSETQYF. Written as DNA, the CDR3 is TGTGCCAGCAGACAGGGACTATCAGAGACCCAGTACTTC.

CDR3 sequence: CASSLGTYGSYEQYF. The CDR3 nucleotides are TGTGCCAGCAGTTTAGGGACGTATGGCTCCTACGAGCAGTACTTC. V is TRBV28 and J is TRBJ2-7; D might be TRBD1 or TRBD2, each matching 5 bases. Per the germline V gene, CDR1 is MDHEN and CDR2 is SYDVKM. The CDR3 runs 15 residues. V shed 2 bases and J shed 0 bases, with 11 bases lying between them.

V usage is TRBV4-1 and J usage is TRBJ2-1, with 7 bases lining up with TRBD2. Germline CDR1 reads MGHRA; CDR2 reads YSYEKL. Germline trimming cut 6 bases from V and 7 bases from J; bases unmatched to any gene: 9. CDR3 length: 14 residues. DNA for the CDR3: TGCGCCAGCAGTGAGCGGGATATCACGAATGAGCAGTTCTTC. It translates to CASSERDITNEQFF.

This clone has more than one count but fewer than ten. The same CDR3 can be traced to other DNA sequences in this sample. J is TRBJ2-6 and V is TRBV7-9; 10 bases map to TRBD1. CDR1 is SEHNR, CDR2 FQNEAQ, per germline (reference sequence). V dropped 5 bases and J dropped 4; count of bases not matched to a gene: 5. The CDR3 is 16 amino acids. The CDR3 coding sequence is TGTGCCAGCAGCCCGGACAGGGGGTCCGGGGCCAACGTCCTGACTTTC. It yields the protein CASSPDRGSGANVLTF.

V and J are TRBV7-9 and TRBJ2-1; D gene uncertain. The CDR3 has 17 residues. The V gene lost 3 bases and the J gene lost 0 bases, with 15 bases spanning the gap. Looked up from germline, CDR1 is SEHNR and CDR2 is FQNEAQ (reference sequence). The CDR3 bases are TGTGCCAGCAGCTTCCCCTCGATTCGCCCCTCCTACAATGAGCAGTTCTTC. It yields the protein CASSFPSIRPSYNEQFF.

This clone was recorded only once. CDR3 sequence: CASSAGLQQPQHF. The CDR3 DNA reads TGTGCCAGTAGTGCGGGGTTACAACAGCCCCAGCATTTT. This chain uses TRBV19 with TRBJ1-5; D call uncertain. Germline V gives CDR1 LNHDA, CDR2 SQIVND (reference sequence). With 5 bases removed from V and 7 bases from J, the gap between germline ends came to 12 bases. The CDR3 is 13 residues long.

This clone was seen once. The chain carries TRBV6-5 and TRBJ1-2; D is possibly TRBD1 (5 bases). The ends were cut back, 3 bases at V and 8 bases at J, with 13 bases in the middle. This CDR3 has 13 residues. The germline V gene has CDR1 MNHEY and CDR2 SVGAGI. DNA for the CDR3: TGTGCCAGCAGTTATCAGGGTCCTCAGGGCTACACCTTC. This encodes CASSYQGPQGYTF.